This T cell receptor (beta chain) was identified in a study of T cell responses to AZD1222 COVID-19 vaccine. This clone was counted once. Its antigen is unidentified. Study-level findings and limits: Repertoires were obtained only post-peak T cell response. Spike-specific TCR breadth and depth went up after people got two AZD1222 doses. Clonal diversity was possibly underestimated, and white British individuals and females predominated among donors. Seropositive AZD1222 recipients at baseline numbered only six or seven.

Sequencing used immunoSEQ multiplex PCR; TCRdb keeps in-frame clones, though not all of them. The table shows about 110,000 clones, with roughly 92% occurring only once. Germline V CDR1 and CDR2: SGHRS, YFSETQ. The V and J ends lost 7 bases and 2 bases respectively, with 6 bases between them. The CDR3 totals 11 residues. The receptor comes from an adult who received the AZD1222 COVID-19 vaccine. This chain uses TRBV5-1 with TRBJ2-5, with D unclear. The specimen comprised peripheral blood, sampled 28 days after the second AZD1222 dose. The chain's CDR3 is CASSNQETQYF. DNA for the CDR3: TGCGCCAGCTCGAATCAAGAGACCCAGTACTTC. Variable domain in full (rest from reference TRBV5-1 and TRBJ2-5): KAGVTQTPRYLIKTRGQQVTLSCSPISGHRSVSWYQQTPGQGLQFLFEYFSETQRNKGNFPGRFSGRQFSNSRSEMNVSTLELGDSALYLCASSNQETQYFGPGTRLLVL.